The clone carrying this T cell receptor beta chain has a handful of counts. These data come from a study of blood T cells in healthy people across ages. It was with a sample-barcoded 5' primer and a J-beta primer mix that a second PCR of roughly 7 to 12 cycles was run. TCRdb re-analysed the 5' RACE reads in MiXCR, keeping a single row per CDR3 protein. The data show over a million distinct CDR3 sequences, around 43% seen once. Total RNA, at least 5 micrograms per sample, was extracted from PBMCs. Per germline, CDR1 KGHSH and CDR2 LQKENI. The CDR3 loop spans 13 amino acids. J was trimmed by 6 bases and V by 3 bases; bases with no gene match: 5.

The receptor was isolated from a woman in her sixties or seventies in good health. This chain uses TRBV18 with TRBJ2-7; 7 bases map to TRBD1. Sequences were obtained from blood. Here the CDR3 reads CASSPLDRAEQYF. The CDR3 bases are TGTGCCAGCTCACCTCTCGACAGGGCCGAGCAGTACTTC.